These 17 T cell receptor beta chains were sequenced from one sample in a study of T cell repertoires in cytomegalovirus infection. TCRdb reprocessed the reads with MiXCR, giving one entry per CDR3 protein. The sample lists over 90,000 distinct CDR3 sequences, approximately 16% occurring once. Sequenced input: PBMCs. The receptor source for this set is a human donor in good health (CMV status not recorded). Some clones in this sample may be carry-over from other donors' samples.

This clonotype was seen ten or more times. J is TRBJ2-2 and V is TRBV5-4; D possibly corresponds to TRBD2 (5 bases). The CDR3 loop spans 15 amino acids. Trimming shortened V by 1 base and J by 6 bases, and 13 bases separated the two germline ends. Germline CDR1 and CDR2: SGHNT and YYREEE (reference sequence). CDR3 nucleotide sequence: TGTGCCAGCAGCTTGCCGGGGTTGTCGTCCGGGGAGCTGTTTTTT. This gives the protein CASSLPGLSSGELFF. The full variable domain, its missing parts supplied by reference TRBV5-4 and TRBJ2-2, is ETGVTQSPTHLIKTRGQQVTLRCSSQSGHNTVSWYQQALGQGPQFIFQYYREEENGRGNFPPRFSGLQFPNYSSELNVNALELDDSALYLCASSLPGLSSGELFFGEGSRLTVL.

The V gene is TRBV12-3 or TRBV12-4, the J gene TRBJ2-1; D is unresolved. The CDR3 runs to 11 residues. The V end was cut by 5 bases, the J end by 4 bases, with 3 bases between. The DNA for the CDR3 is TGTGCCAGCAGTAAGTACAATGAGCAGTTCTTC. It is translated as CASSKYNEQFF.

This clonotype was counted at least ten times. The V call is TRBV7-2, the J call TRBJ2-5; TRBD1 agrees at 7 bases. After removal of 5 bases from V and 5 bases from J, the junction contained 2 bases not matched to a gene. This CDR3 contains 12 residues. Per the germline V gene, CDR1 is SGHTA and CDR2 is FQGNSA. The CDR3 region has the DNA TGTGCCAGCAGCCCCAGGGGGGAGACCCAGTACTTC. It translates to CASSPRGETQYF. The full variable domain, in which reference TRBV7-2 and TRBJ2-5 provide the parts outside the CDR3, is GAGVSQSPSNKVTEKGKDVELRCDPISGHTALYWYRQSLGQGLEFLIYFQGNSAPDKSGLPSDRFSAERTGGSVSTLTIQRTQQEDSAVYLCASSPRGETQYFGPGTRLLVL.

This clonotype was recorded a few times. The rearrangement links TRBV4-1 to TRBJ1-2; 9 bases fit TRBD1. The CDR3 is 14 residues long. The ends lost 3 bases at V and 8 bases at J; junction bases unmatched: 7. In germline, CDR1 is MGHRA, CDR2 YSYEKL. DNA for the CDR3: TGCGCCAGCAGCCAGTCTACAGGGGGCTTGGGCTACACCTTC. This translates into CASSQSTGGLGYTF.

The count of this clonotype is one. Being one base from a much bigger clone, this may be a read error. The chain is built from TRBV12-3 or TRBV12-4 and TRBJ2-3; D possibly corresponds to TRBD2 (5 bases). Trimming stripped 4 bases from V and 0 bases from J, with 14 bases between. The CDR3 length is 16 residues. The CDR3 DNA sequence: TGTGCCAGCAGTTCGGGGTTAGTCCTAAGCACAGATACGCAGTATTTT. Its protein is CASSSGLVLSTDTQYF.

This clonotype was detected many times. The rearrangement uses TRBV7-2 and TRBJ1-1; D is possibly TRBD1 (6 bases). With 5 bases removed from V and 2 bases from J, the gap between germline ends came to 9 bases. From germline, CDR1 is SGHTA and CDR2 FQGNSA. The CDR3 has 13 residues. CDR3 DNA: TGTGCCAGCAGCCAGGACAGAAACACTGAAGCTTTCTTT. Protein product: CASSQDRNTEAFF. The variable domain in full, with the rest retrieved from reference TRBV7-2 and TRBJ1-1, is GAGVSQSPSNKVTEKGKDVELRCDPISGHTALYWYRQSLGQGLEFLIYFQGNSAPDKSGLPSDRFSAERTGGSVSTLTIQRTQQEDSAVYLCASSQDRNTEAFFGQGTRLTVV.

V and J are TRBV27 and TRBJ2-5; D may correspond to TRBD1 or TRBD2 (5 bases each). The V end was cut by 0 bases, the J end by 4 bases, with 12 bases between. The germline gives CDR1 MNHEY, CDR2 SMNVEV (reference sequence). The CDR3 has 15 amino acids. CDR3: CASSLSWDRAETQYF. In DNA form, the CDR3 reads TGTGCCAGCAGTTTATCATGGGACCGGGCAGAGACCCAGTACTTC.

As to this clonotype: A read error may explain this, as a much larger clone is one base away. The rearrangement links TRBV7-6 to TRBJ1-1; a weak D match, TRBD1 (5 bases). The length of the CDR3 is 13 residues. V lost 8 bases, J lost 0 bases, and 10 bases lay in between. Germline V CDR1 and CDR2: SGHVS, FNYEAQ. CDR3 sequence (DNA): TGTGCCAGCCGGCGACAGCTGAACACTGAAGCTTTCTTT. This gives the protein CASRRQLNTEAFF.

There are a few counts of this clonotype. A junction end diverges from the germline sequence, so it may reflect a read error. This sequence joins TRBV5-8 and TRBJ2-2, with TRBD2 identical over 11 bases. The CDR3 runs to 16 residues. CDR1 and CDR2 (germline): SGHTS, YDEGEE. CDR3 nucleotides: TGTGCCAGCACCCGTATAGCGGGGGGGAACGCCGGGGAGCTGTTTTTT. As protein: CASTRIAGGNAGELFF.

The chain has TRBV11-2 and TRBJ1-2, with TRBD1 matching 11 bases. CDR3 size: 13 residues. V shed 4 bases and J 7 bases; nucleotides not matched to a gene: 2. Per the germline V gene, CDR1 is SGHAT and CDR2 is FQNNGV. CDR3: CASSWDRGVGYTF. Written as DNA, the CDR3 is TGTGCCAGCAGCTGGGACAGGGGGGTTGGCTACACCTTC.

This clonotype came up a few times. The gene calls are TRBV4-2 and TRBJ2-5; 10 nucleotides match TRBD2. This CDR3 has 16 amino acids. V lost 0 bases, J lost 5 bases, and 6 bases stayed unmatched. Germline CDR1 and CDR2: LGHNA and YNFKEQ. The CDR3 loop is CASSQDPVGLAETQYF. The CDR3 DNA sequence: TGTGCCAGCAGCCAAGATCCGGTGGGACTAGCGGAGACCCAGTACTTC.

In its sample, this clonotype was seen many times. The rearrangement uses TRBV20-1 and TRBJ1-1; TRBD1 agrees at 8 bases. V dropped 0 bases and J dropped 3; count of bases not matched to a gene: 9. Per the germline V gene, CDR1 is DFQATT and CDR2 is SNEGSKA (reference sequence). This CDR3 is built from 16 residues. CDR3 nucleotides: TGCAGTGCTAGAGACCCGTCCGGGACAGGACACACTGAAGCTTTCTTT. Translation gives CSARDPSGTGHTEAFF.

In its sample, this clonotype was seen a few times. The gene calls are TRBV5-1 and TRBJ2-5; D gene uncertain. The CDR3 contains 14 residues. V lost 0 bases and J 2 bases, leaving 8 bases between the germline ends. Germline V gene data show CDR1 as SGHRS and CDR2 as YFSETQ. This chain's CDR3 is CASSLEGFQETQYF. CDR3 nucleotide sequence: TGCGCCAGCAGCTTGGAGGGTTTTCAAGAGACCCAGTACTTC.

To note about this clonotype: A clone one base away is much larger, so this may be a read error. The chain employs TRBV2 and TRBJ1-4; weak D call: TRBD1 (5 bases). The CDR3 extends over 11 amino acids. Trimming removed 6 bases from V and 7 bases from J, with 6 bases in between. From germline, CDR1 is SNHLY and CDR2 FYNNEI. The CDR3 coding sequence is TGTGCCAGCAGACAGGTTGAAAAACTGTTTTTT. As protein: CASRQVEKLFF.

This clonotype was found many times. The chain joins TRBV12-3 or TRBV12-4 to TRBJ1-2; TRBD1 matches at 8 bases. The CDR3 has 15 residues. The ends lost 5 bases at V and 4 bases at J; junction bases unmatched: 9. CDR3 residues: CASSTRDRRIYGYTF. The CDR3 DNA reads TGTGCCAGCAGTACCCGGGACAGGCGAATCTATGGCTACACCTTC.

Only a few counts were recorded for this clonotype. The CDR3 sequence: CSARASGEQPQHF. CDR3 coding DNA: TGCAGTGCTAGAGCCTCAGGGGAACAGCCCCAGCATTTT. The chain employs TRBV20-1 and TRBJ1-5; possibly TRBD1 for D (6 bases). V was shortened by 1 base and J by 7 bases, with 11 bases between the two germline ends. The V gene's germline CDR1 is DFQATT and CDR2 SNEGSKA (reference sequence). CDR3 length: 13 residues.

This clonotype was counted ten times or more. The rearrangement joins TRBV7-2 to TRBJ1-4; 7 bases line up with TRBD1. The V gene's germline CDR1 is SGHTA and CDR2 FQGNSA. Trimming cost V 1 base and J 0 bases; bases outside gene matches: 11. This CDR3 has 19 residues. Written as DNA, the CDR3 is TGTGCCAGCAGCTTAGGGATACAGGGGAGGGCATCAACTAATGAAAAACTGTTTTTT. Residues: CASSLGIQGRASTNEKLFF.